The 30 T cell receptor beta chains below were found in one sample sequenced in a study of blood T cell repertoires in COVID-19. Repertoires were generated with immunoSEQ multiplex PCR, while TCRdb's copy carries only in-frame clones and drops some. The sample shows about 260,000 clones, around 90% of them seen only once. The sample comprised peripheral blood. The source is a human donor in a cohort sampled during active COVID-19.

The chain joins TRBV19 to TRBJ1-5; no reliable D call. V lost 6 bases to trimming and J lost 2 bases, with 5 bases between them. The length of the CDR3 is 12 residues. The V gene's germline CDR1 is LNHDA and CDR2 SQIVND (reference sequence). CDR3 protein: CASSAGNQPQHF. The CDR3 region has the DNA TGTGCCAGTAGCGCGGGCAATCAGCCCCAGCATTTT.

The chain uses TRBV6-5 and TRBJ1-5; maybe TRBD1 (6 bases). V shed 0 bases and J shed 6 bases, with 12 bases lying between them. The CDR3 is made up of 15 amino acids. The V gene's germline CDR1 is MNHEY and CDR2 SVGAGI. The CDR3 bases are TGTGCCAGCAGTTACTCCTACAGGGACGGTCAGCCCCAGCATTTT. It encodes CASSYSYRDGQPQHF.

The J gene is TRBJ1-2, the V gene TRBV5-1; no clear D. Trimming took off 3 bases at V and 6 bases at J, with 9 bases between the two ends. CDR1 is SGHRS, CDR2 YFSETQ, per germline. The CDR3 runs 12 residues. CDR3 coding DNA: TGCGCCAGCAGCTCCACATTTGATGGCTACACCTTC. This codes for CASSSTFDGYTF.

The chain links TRBV4-3 to TRBJ2-7; TRBD1 matches at 8 bases. CDR3 length: 15 residues. Germline-derived CDR1 and CDR2 are LGHNA and YSLEER. V gave up 0 bases and J gave up 7 bases; unmatched junction bases: 8. CDR3 DNA sequence: TGCGCCAGCAGCCAAGATACGCAGGGGGCGAGGGAGCAGTACTTC. Translation gives CASSQDTQGAREQYF.

J is TRBJ1-2 and V is TRBV25-1; possibly TRBD1 for D (6 bases). The germline CDR1 and CDR2 sequences are MGHDK and SYGVNS. V gave up 1 base and J gave up 4 bases, with 10 bases separating them. The length of the CDR3 is 14 residues. This chain's CDR3 is CASSESRTAYGYTF. For the CDR3, the DNA is TGTGCCAGCAGTGAATCCCGGACAGCCTATGGCTACACCTTC.

The gene calls are TRBV3-1 (or the pseudogene TRBV3-2) and TRBJ1-3, with D unclear. The CDR3 spans 15 residues. The germline V gene has CDR1 LGHDT and CDR2 YNNKEL (reference sequence). The V end lost 0 bases, the J end lost 2 bases, and 8 bases lay between the germline ends. In nucleotides, the CDR3 is TGTGCCAGCAGCCAAGAACCGGGAGCTGGAAACACCATATATTTT. Amino acid sequence: CASSQEPGAGNTIYF.

V is TRBV29-1 and J is TRBJ1-1, with D possibly being TRBD1 (5 bases). Germline CDR1 reads SQVTM; CDR2 reads ANQGSEA. CDR3 length equals 13 residues. Trimming removed 7 bases at V and 3 bases at J, with 15 bases between. The CDR3 is CSGEQTDYTEAFF. For the CDR3, the DNA is TGCAGCGGGGAACAGACAGATTACACTGAAGCTTTCTTT.

This clone was observed a single time. The chain combines TRBV21-1 with TRBJ2-7; TRBD2, the D gene given by the table, was not confirmed from the DNA. TRBV21-1 is reported as a pseudogene. The length of the CDR3 is 14 residues. The CDR3, as DNA: TGTGCCAGCAGGACTAGCGGGGGTACCTACGAGCAGTACTTC. Translating gives CASRTSGGTYEQYF.

This rearrangement joins TRBV11-2 to TRBJ1-6; D gene uncertain. Germline values: CDR1 SGHAT, CDR2 FQNNGV. The ends were cut back, 3 bases at V and 6 bases at J, with 6 bases in the middle. The CDR3 is 13 residues long. The CDR3 sequence is CASSLAGNSPLHF. In DNA, the CDR3 is TGTGCCAGCAGCTTGGCGGGTAATTCACCCCTCCACTTT.

The CDR3 nucleotides are TGTGCCAGCAGCTATATGACAACAGATACGCAGTATTTT. It translates to CASSYMTTDTQYF. V is TRBV11-3 and J is TRBJ2-3; D gene unclear. V lost 4 bases, J lost 3 bases, and 8 bases lay in between. Germline V gene lookup returns CDR1 SGHNT and CDR2 YENEEA. The CDR3 is 13 residues long.

This clone came up once. The gene calls are TRBV3-1 (or the pseudogene TRBV3-2) and TRBJ1-2; D is ambiguous. The V gene lost 0 bases and the J gene lost 7 bases, with 18 bases spanning the gap. Per germline, CDR1 LGHDT and CDR2 YNNKEL (reference sequence). The CDR3 is made up of 16 amino acids. The CDR3 DNA reads as TGTGCCAGCAGCCAAGACCCTATATCCGGGAGAAGTGGCTACACCTTC. Translating gives CASSQDPISGRSGYTF.

The CDR3 reads CASSLRTSSYNEQFF. CDR3 in DNA: TGTGCCAGCAGCTTACGGACTAGCTCCTACAATGAGCAGTTCTTC. This chain links TRBV7-6 with TRBJ2-1, with TRBD2 matching over 7 bases. Germline V CDR1 and CDR2: SGHVS, FNYEAQ. There are 15 residues in the CDR3. The V and J ends lost 2 bases and 0 bases, in that order; junction bases with no gene match: 1. The full variable domain, completed using reference TRBV7-6 and TRBJ2-1, is GAGVSQSPRYKVTKRGQDVALRCDPISGHVSLYWYRQALGQGPEFLTYFNYEAQQDKSGLPNDRFSAERPEGSISTLTIQRTEQRDSAMYRCASSLRTSSYNEQFFGPGTRLTVL.

The chain employs TRBV4-2 and TRBJ2-3; a possible D gene is TRBD2 (6 bases). The CDR3 runs to 20 residues. V lost 2 bases and J 1 base, leaving 25 bases between the germline ends. The germline V gene has CDR1 LGHNA and CDR2 YNFKEQ. CDR3 protein: CASSQLVPSALSSRTDTQYF. The CDR3 DNA sequence: TGTGCCAGCAGCCAATTGGTCCCTAGCGCACTCTCGAGCCGCACAGATACGCAGTATTTT.

This chain connects TRBV30 to TRBJ1-3; unclear D gene. Trimming removed 5 bases from V and 0 bases from J, with 8 bases in between. CDR3 length equals 13 residues. Germline V CDR1 and CDR2: GTSNPN, SVGIG (reference sequence). The CDR3 bases are TGTGCCTGGGGACGGTTCTCTGGAAACACCATATATTTT. Translated: CAWGRFSGNTIYF.

This clone was found once. V and J are TRBV28 and TRBJ2-7; D possibly corresponds to TRBD1 (5 bases). V shed 4 bases and J shed 9 bases, with 22 bases lying between them. Germline loops: CDR1 MDHEN, CDR2 SYDVKM. CDR3 length equals 15 residues. The CDR3 coding sequence is TGTGCCAGCAGTTCGGCCAGGGTGGCCACCGATAGGCAGTACTTC. Protein sequence: CASSSARVATDRQYF.

The V gene is TRBV18, the J gene TRBJ2-3, with 8 bases fitting TRBD2. This CDR3 spans 19 amino acids. V lost 3 bases, J lost 0 bases, and 14 bases stayed unmatched. From germline, CDR1 is KGHSH and CDR2 LQKENI. The CDR3 sequence: CASSPPQRGIFSSTDTQYF. The CDR3 bases are TGTGCCAGCTCACCGCCCCAGCGGGGGATTTTTTCGAGCACAGATACGCAGTATTTT.

The chain has TRBV7-2 and TRBJ1-4; 7 positions match TRBD1. V shed 4 bases and J 7 bases; nucleotides not matched to a gene: 6. CDR1 is SGHTA and CDR2 is FQGNSA in the germline V gene. The CDR3 runs to 14 residues. The CDR3 sequence: CASSSTDRSEKLFF. CDR3 sequence (DNA): TGTGCCAGCAGCTCTACGGACAGGAGTGAAAAACTGTTTTTT.

J is TRBJ1-2 and V is TRBV28, with D possibly being TRBD1 (5 bases). The CDR3 has 11 residues. Germline assignment: CDR1 MDHEN and CDR2 SYDVKM. V was trimmed by 3 bases and J by 8 bases, leaving 7 bases between them. CDR3 nucleotides: TGTGCCAGCAGTTTGGGGCGGGGCTACACCTTC. Its translation: CASSLGRGYTF.

The gene calls are TRBV4-3 and TRBJ1-1; the D gene is possibly TRBD1 (5 bases). This CDR3 contains 16 residues. CDR1 and CDR2 from the germline V gene are LGHNA and YSLEER. V was pared by 2 bases and J by 0 bases, with 13 bases between. The CDR3 spells CASSQHSRGVNTEAFF. The CDR3 nucleotides read TGCGCCAGCAGCCAACATTCACGGGGGGTGAACACTGAAGCTTTCTTT.

The V call is TRBV4-3, the J call TRBJ2-7; TRBD1 matches at 8 bases. J lost 5 bases, V lost 4 bases, and 7 bases had no gene match. From germline, CDR1 is LGHNA and CDR2 YSLEER. The CDR3 has 14 residues. The CDR3 sequence: CASSRQAGGHEQYF. As DNA, the CDR3 is TGCGCCAGCAGCCGTCAGGCAGGGGGCCACGAGCAGTACTTC.

The CDR3 is CASSPGWPAPNNYGYTF. As DNA, the CDR3 is TGTGCCAGCAGTCCAGGGTGGCCAGCTCCCAATAACTATGGCTACACCTTC. The chain couples TRBV27 to TRBJ1-2, with D perhaps TRBD1 (5 bases). The germline V gene encodes CDR1 MNHEY and CDR2 SMNVEV (reference sequence). The CDR3 contains 17 residues. V gave up 5 bases and J gave up 1 base, with 20 bases separating them.

The V gene is TRBV4-3, the J gene TRBJ2-2, with 7 bases lining up with TRBD2. CDR1 and CDR2 (germline): LGHNA, YSLEER. V lost 0 bases and J lost 5; bases outside the gene matches: 12. The CDR3 runs 18 residues. Here the CDR3 DNA reads TGCGCCAGCAGCCAAGATTGGGTAGCGGGCTTTCAGACCGGGGAGCTGTTTTTT. This encodes CASSQDWVAGFQTGELFF.

This clone was picked up one time. This chain uses TRBV5-1 with TRBJ2-5; no clear D. V lost 4 bases and J 1 base, leaving 14 bases between the germline ends. The CDR3 loop spans 15 amino acids. CDR1 SGHRS and CDR2 YFSETQ come from the germline V gene. CDR3 bases: TGCGCCAGCAGCCTGATGCCGGGTAGCCAAGAGACCCAGTACTTC. Protein product: CASSLMPGSQETQYF.

The CDR3 region is CASSSPGTSGRGEQYF. CDR3 in DNA: TGTGCCAGCAGTTCGCCCGGGACTAGCGGGAGGGGGGAGCAGTACTTC. V usage is TRBV28 and J usage is TRBJ2-7; 16 nucleotides align to TRBD2. This CDR3 spans 16 amino acids. Germline CDR1 MDHEN, CDR2 SYDVKM. The V and J ends lost 4 bases and 7 bases, in that order; junction bases with no gene match: 7.

This clone was detected only a few times. This rearrangement joins TRBV5-4 to TRBJ1-1, with no clear D. V was clipped by 6 bases and J by 1 base, with 10 bases between them. Germline-derived CDR1 and CDR2 are SGHNT and YYREEE (reference sequence). CDR3 length equals 13 residues. The CDR3 DNA is TGTGCCAGCATTCAAACGGGGAACACTGAAGCTTTCTTT. Translated: CASIQTGNTEAFF.

This chain connects TRBV4-3 to TRBJ1-2, with 8 bases matching TRBD1. Germline lookup yields CDR1 LGHNA and CDR2 YSLEER. V dropped 0 bases and J dropped 6; count of bases not matched to a gene: 6. This CDR3 spans 15 amino acids. CDR3 protein: CASSQDRAGGNGYTF. The CDR3 bases are TGCGCCAGCAGCCAAGATAGGGCAGGGGGCAATGGCTACACCTTC.

This clone was seen a few times. CDR3 residues: CASSQSAAPYNYGYTF. The CDR3, as DNA: TGTGCCAGCAGCCAAAGCGCAGCCCCCTACAACTATGGCTACACCTTC. The rearrangement links TRBV3-1 (or the pseudogene TRBV3-2) to TRBJ1-2, with D unclear. Germline V gives CDR1 LGHDT, CDR2 YNNKEL (reference sequence). V lost 2 bases and J 2 bases, leaving 15 bases between the germline ends. The CDR3 is 16 amino acids.

The gene calls are TRBV27 and TRBJ2-7; 9 bases align to TRBD1. The J segment lost 2 bases and the V segment lost 4 bases, leaving 6 bases of the junction unmatched. CDR1 MNHEY and CDR2 SMNVEV come from the germline V gene (reference sequence). This CDR3 spans 15 amino acids. CDR3 in DNA: TGTGCCAGCAGTTCCCGGGACAGGGCCACCTACGAGCAGTACTTC. Its translation is CASSSRDRATYEQYF.

The chain combines TRBV5-6 with TRBJ2-3, with 9 bases lining up with TRBD2. In germline, CDR1 is SGHDT, CDR2 YYEEEE. The length of the CDR3 is 14 residues. With 6 bases clipped from V and 7 bases from J, the junction kept 9 bases outside the gene matches. Here the CDR3 reads CASKPSGKAHTQYF. The CDR3, as DNA: TGTGCCAGCAAACCTAGCGGGAAAGCCCATACGCAGTATTTT.

The rearrangement joins TRBV7-9 to TRBJ2-1; 9 bases are shared with TRBD1. V was pared by 5 bases and J by 4 bases, with 9 bases of the junction left unmatched. The CDR3 runs 16 residues. Germline V gene sequence: CDR1 SEHNR, CDR2 FQNEAQ (reference sequence). The CDR3, as DNA: TGTGCCAGCAGCCCGAAACCGGGACAGGGTTACAATGAGCAGTTCTTC. Encoded protein: CASSPKPGQGYNEQFF.